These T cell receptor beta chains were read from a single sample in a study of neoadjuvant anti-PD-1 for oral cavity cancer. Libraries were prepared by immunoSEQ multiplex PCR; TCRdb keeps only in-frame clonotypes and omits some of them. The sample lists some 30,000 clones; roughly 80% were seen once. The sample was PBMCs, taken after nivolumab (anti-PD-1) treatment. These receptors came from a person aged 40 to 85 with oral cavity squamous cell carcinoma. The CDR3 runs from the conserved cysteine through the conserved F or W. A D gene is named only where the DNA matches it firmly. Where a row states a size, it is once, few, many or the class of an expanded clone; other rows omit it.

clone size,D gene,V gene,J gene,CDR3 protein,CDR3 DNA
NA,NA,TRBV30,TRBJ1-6,CAWRVDNSPLHF,TGTGCCTGGAGAGTAGATAATTCACCCCTCCACTTT
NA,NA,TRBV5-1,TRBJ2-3,CASSLRSLNTDTQYF,TGCGCCAGCAGCTTGAGATCTCTCAACACAGATACGCAGTATTTT
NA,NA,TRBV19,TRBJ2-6,CASSGQQKGYSGANVLTF,TGTGCCAGTAGTGGACAGCAGAAAGGGTACTCTGGGGCCAACGTCCTGACTTTC
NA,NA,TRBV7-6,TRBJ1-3,CASSYDSDSGNTIYF,TGTGCCAGCAGCTACGACAGCGACTCTGGAAACACCATATATTTT
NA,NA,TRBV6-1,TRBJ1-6,CASTWSDNYNSPLHF,TGTGCCAGCACCTGGTCGGACAATTATAATTCACCCCTCCACTTT
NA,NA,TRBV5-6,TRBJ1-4,CASKQGWANEKLFF,TGTGCCAGCAAACAGGGTTGGGCTAATGAAAAACTGTTTTTT
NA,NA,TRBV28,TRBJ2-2,CASSPGKRFEANTGELFF,TGTGCCAGCAGTCCTGGGAAAAGATTCGAGGCGAACACCGGGGAGCTGTTTTTT
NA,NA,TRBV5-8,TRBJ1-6,CASIEGRSPLHF,TGTGCCAGCATCGAGGGTCGGTCACCCCTCCACTTT
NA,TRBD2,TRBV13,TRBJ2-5,CASSLLMGLAGSETQYF,TGTGCCAGCAGCTTACTGATGGGACTAGCGGGGTCGGAGACCCAGTACTTC
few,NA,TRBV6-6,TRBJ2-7,CASSYMGSEQYF,TGTGCCAGCAGTTATATGGGGAGCGAGCAGTACTTC
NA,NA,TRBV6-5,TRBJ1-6,CASSLQGYNSPLHF,TGTGCCAGCAGCCTACAGGGTTATAATTCACCCCTCCACTTT
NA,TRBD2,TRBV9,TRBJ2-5,CASSVASGDVTETQYF,TGTGCCAGCAGCGTAGCTAGCGGGGATGTCACAGAGACCCAGTACTTC
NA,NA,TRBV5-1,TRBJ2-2,CASSGARATGELFF,TGCGCCAGCAGCGGCGCCAGGGCCACCGGGGAGCTGTTTTTT
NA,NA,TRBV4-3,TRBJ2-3,CASSQQGRRTDTQYF,TGCGCCAGCAGCCAGCAGGGGCGTCGCACAGATACGCAGTATTTT
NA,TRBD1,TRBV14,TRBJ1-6,CASRQRDSGNSPLHF,TGTGCCAGCAGGCAGCGGGACAGCGGAAATTCACCCCTCCACTTT
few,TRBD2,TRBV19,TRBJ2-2,CASSLGTSGTGELFF,TGTGCCAGTAGTCTGGGGACTAGCGGCACCGGGGAGCTGTTTTTT
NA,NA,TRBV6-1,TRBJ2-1,CASSEQPLAGAGNEQFF,TGTGCCAGCAGTGAGCAACCCCTAGCCGGTGCGGGCAATGAGCAGTTCTTC
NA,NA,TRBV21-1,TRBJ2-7,CASSKQWTGSYEQYF,TGTGCCAGCAGCAAGCAATGGACAGGTTCCTACGAGCAGTACTTC
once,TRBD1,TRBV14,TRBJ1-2,CASSLRTGYGYTF,TGTGCCAGCAGCCTTAGGACAGGGTATGGCTACACCTTC
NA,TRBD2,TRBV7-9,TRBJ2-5,CASSSGTSGGQETQYF,TGTGCCAGCAGCTCGGGGACTAGCGGGGGACAAGAGACCCAGTACTTC
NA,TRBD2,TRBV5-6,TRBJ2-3,CASTLAGARADTQYF,TGTGCCAGCACCTTAGCGGGGGCAAGGGCAGATACGCAGTATTTT
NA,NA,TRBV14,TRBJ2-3,CASSQWTDTQYF,TGTGCCAGCAGCCAATGGACAGATACGCAGTATTTT
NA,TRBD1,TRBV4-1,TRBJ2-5,CASSRGIDRGQETQYF,TGCGCCAGCAGCCGGGGGATAGACAGGGGGCAAGAGACCCAGTACTTC
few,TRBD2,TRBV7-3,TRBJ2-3,CASSSGTSGVAQYF,TGTGCCAGCAGCTCCGGGACTAGCGGGGTGGCGCAGTATTTT
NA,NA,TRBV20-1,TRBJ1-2,CSAQRGRSYTF,TGCAGTGCGCAGAGAGGACGAAGCTACACCTTC
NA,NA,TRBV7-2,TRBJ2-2,CASSFRGTGLTGELFF,TGTGCCAGCAGCTTCAGAGGGACGGGGTTGACCGGGGAGCTGTTTTTT
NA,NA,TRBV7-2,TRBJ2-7,CASSLVGGPYEQYF,TGTGCCAGCAGCTTAGTGGGGGGCCCCTACGAGCAGTACTTC
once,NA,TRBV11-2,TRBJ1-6,CASSSGLEGWKDNSPLHF,TGTGCCAGCAGCTCGGGACTAGAGGGGTGGAAGGATAATTCACCCCTCCACTTT
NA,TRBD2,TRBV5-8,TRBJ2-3,CASSFGTSGGLF,TGTGCCAGCAGCTTCGGGACTAGCGGGGGCCTATTT
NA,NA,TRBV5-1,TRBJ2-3,CASSFGTIGTDTQYF,TGCGCCAGCAGCTTTGGGACAATAGGCACAGATACGCAGTATTTT
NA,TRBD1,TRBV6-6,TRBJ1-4,CASRTRDSNEKLFF,TGTGCCAGCAGAACCCGGGACAGTAATGAAAAACTGTTTTTT
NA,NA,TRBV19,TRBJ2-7,CASSLGAGFEQYF,TGTGCCAGTAGCCTGGGAGCGGGTTTCGAGCAGTACTTC
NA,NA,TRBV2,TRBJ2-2,CASSERVGGTGELFF,TGTGCCAGCAGTGAGAGGGTAGGGGGGACCGGGGAGCTGTTTTTT
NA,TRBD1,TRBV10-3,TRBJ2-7,CAVSPGQDSYEQYF,TGTGCCGTTTCTCCGGGACAGGATTCCTACGAGCAGTACTTC
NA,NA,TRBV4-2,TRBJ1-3,CASSQPDGSSGNTIYF,TGTGCCAGCAGCCAGCCCGACGGTAGCTCTGGAAACACCATATATTTT
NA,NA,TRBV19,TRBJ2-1,CASSLSDQGYNEQFF,TGTGCCAGTAGTCTATCAGATCAGGGGTACAATGAGCAGTTCTTC
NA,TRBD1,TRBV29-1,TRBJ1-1,CSVGGWDRTRLNTEAFF,TGCAGCGTTGGAGGTTGGGACAGAACACGATTGAACACTGAAGCTTTCTTT
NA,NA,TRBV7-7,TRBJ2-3,CASSLDGGSTDTQYF,TGTGCCAGCAGCTTAGACGGGGGCAGCACAGATACGCAGTATTTT
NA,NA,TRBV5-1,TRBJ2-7,CASGTGRGHEQYF,TGCGCCAGCGGCACAGGGAGAGGCCACGAGCAGTACTTC
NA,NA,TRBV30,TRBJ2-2,CAWTEPNTGELFF,TGTGCCTGGACCGAACCTAATACCGGGGAGCTGTTTTTT
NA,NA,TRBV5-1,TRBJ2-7,CASSGGLRDNSHEQYF,TGCGCCAGCAGTGGCGGACTCCGGGACAACAGTCACGAGCAGTACTTC
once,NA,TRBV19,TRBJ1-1,CASSIGRRRNTEAFF,TGTGCCAGTAGTATAGGCAGGCGAAGGAACACTGAAGCTTTCTTT
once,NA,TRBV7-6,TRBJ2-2,CASSGTLWGQLFF,TGTGCCAGCAGCGGGACCCTGTGGGGGCAGCTGTTTTTT
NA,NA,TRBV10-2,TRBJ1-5,CASLRPYSNQPQHF,TGCGCCAGCCTTCGTCCTTATAGCAATCAGCCCCAGCATTTT
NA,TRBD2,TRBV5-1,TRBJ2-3,CASSWTSGGGDTQYF,TGCGCCAGCAGCTGGACTAGCGGAGGAGGAGATACGCAGTATTTT
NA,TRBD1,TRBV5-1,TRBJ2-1,CASSLRQGTGNEQFF,TGCGCCAGCAGCTTAAGGCAGGGGACAGGCAATGAGCAGTTCTTC
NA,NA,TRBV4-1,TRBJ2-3,CASSQDAGFEYF,TGCGCCAGCAGCCAAGATGCAGGGTTCGAATATTTT